What follows are 24 T cell receptor beta chains derived from one specimen sequenced in a study of identical twins. Using its own MiXCR run on the 5' RACE reads, TCRdb lists one record per CDR3 protein. Here the sample spans about 150,000 distinct CDR3 sequences, around 3.5% being singletons. Sequences were obtained from memory T cells sorted from blood. The receptors here all came from a young man in good health.

This clonotype appeared many times. This sequence joins TRBV19 and TRBJ2-7; tentative D call: TRBD1 (6 bases). V was clipped by 3 bases and J by 5 bases, with 17 bases between them. Germline V CDR1 and CDR2: LNHDA, SQIVND (reference sequence). This CDR3 is 15 amino acids long. For the CDR3, the DNA is TGTGCCAGTAGTATCCAAGGACAGTCCGGGGACGAGCAGTACTTC. The encoded protein is CASSIQGQSGDEQYF.

Many counts were recorded for this clonotype. The chain links TRBV6-1 to TRBJ2-1; 8 bases are shared with TRBD2. CDR1 is MNHNS, CDR2 SASEGT, per germline. The CDR3 covers 17 residues. With V trimmed by 6 bases and J by 9 bases, 19 bases remained unmatched. This CDR3 reads CASSPTLADIGRGEQFF. The CDR3 DNA sequence: TGTGCCAGCAGCCCAACCTTAGCGGACATCGGGAGGGGTGAGCAGTTCTTC.

This clonotype was detected many times. The V and J genes are TRBV6-1 and TRBJ1-3, with a weak D call TRBD1 (6 bases). Trimming took off 5 bases at V and 7 bases at J, with 6 bases between the two ends. The CDR3 consists of 11 residues. Germline V gives CDR1 MNHNS, CDR2 SASEGT. The CDR3 nucleotides are TGTGCCAGCAGTCAGGGGAACACCATATATTTT. It codes for CASSQGNTIYF.

This clonotype was seen ten or more times. The chain couples TRBV12-3 or TRBV12-4 to TRBJ2-1; D unresolved. The germline V and J ends were trimmed by 2 bases and 1 base, with 6 bases remaining between them. CDR3 length: 14 residues. The CDR3: CASSLSVSYNEQFF. In DNA, the CDR3 is TGTGCCAGCAGTTTAAGCGTATCCTACAATGAGCAGTTCTTC.

This clonotype was detected many times. The CDR3 is CASSLVLSGASGAEAFF. The CDR3 DNA is TGTGCCAGCAGCTTAGTCCTTTCGGGCGCATCCGGCGCTGAAGCTTTCTTT. The chain carries TRBV7-9 and TRBJ1-1, with D unresolved. The V end was cut by 1 base, the J end by 6 bases, with 21 bases between. The CDR3 spans 17 residues. CDR1 and CDR2 from the germline V gene are SEHNR and FQNEAQ (reference sequence).

This clonotype showed up many times. This chain joins TRBV10-2 and TRBJ2-2; 7 positions agree with TRBD2. CDR1 and CDR2 from the germline V gene are WSHSY and SAAADI. The CDR3 has 14 amino acids. V was clipped by 8 bases and J by 4 bases; unmatched bases: 7. Here the CDR3 reads CASLRGEGTGELFF. The DNA for the CDR3 is TGCGCCAGCTTACGCGGGGAGGGCACCGGGGAGCTGTTTTTT.

This clonotype was counted many times. The chain is built from TRBV19 and TRBJ2-1, with D possibly TRBD1 on 5 matching bases. The CDR3 extends over 13 amino acids. The germline CDR1 and CDR2 sequences are LNHDA and SQIVND (reference sequence). The V and J ends lost 0 bases and 15 bases respectively, with 15 bases between them. Here the CDR3 reads CASSIDQGRAWFF. The DNA for the CDR3 is TGTGCCAGTAGTATAGATCAGGGCAGGGCTTGGTTCTTC.

This clonotype was seen many times. V is TRBV29-1 and J is TRBJ2-2, with unresolved D. The length of the CDR3 is 11 residues. V was shortened by 3 bases and J by 5 bases, with 4 bases between the two germline ends. In germline, CDR1 is SQVTM, CDR2 ANQGSEA. CDR3 in DNA: TGCAGCGTTGACACAACCGGGGAGCTGTTTTTT. This codes for CSVDTTGELFF.

This clonotype was counted many times. The J gene is TRBJ2-1, the V gene TRBV27; 11 bases map to TRBD2. Germline values: CDR1 MNHEY, CDR2 SMNVEV (reference sequence). The CDR3 has 16 residues. Germline trimming cut 5 bases from V and 8 bases from J; bases unmatched to any gene: 11. CDR3: CASSSPLSGRADEQFF. The CDR3 DNA is TGTGCCAGCAGTAGCCCCCTTAGCGGGAGGGCCGATGAGCAGTTCTTC.

This clonotype showed up many times. The chain employs TRBV7-9 and TRBJ2-1, with 7 bases aligning to TRBD2. V lost 8 bases, J lost 4 bases, and 8 bases stayed unmatched. Germline V gene lookup returns CDR1 SEHNR and CDR2 FQNEAQ (reference sequence). This CDR3 region has 14 residues. CDR3 amino acids: CASETGGGYNEQFF. The CDR3 DNA reads as TGTGCCAGCGAAACGGGAGGAGGATACAATGAGCAGTTCTTC.

This clonotype was counted ten times or more. The chain uses TRBV6-6 and TRBJ2-1; the D is unclear. Trimming left V 5 bases short and J 9 bases short, with 14 bases between. CDR3 length: 13 residues. Germline V gives CDR1 MNHNY, CDR2 SVGAGI (reference sequence). CDR3: CASSPLTDLEQFF. The CDR3 coding sequence is TGTGCCAGCAGTCCCCTCACTGACCTTGAGCAGTTCTTC.

Many counts were recorded for this clonotype. This chain uses TRBV28 with TRBJ1-2; the match to TRBD1 covers 7 bases. CDR3 length: 13 residues. Germline-derived CDR1 and CDR2 are MDHEN and SYDVKM. V lost 6 bases, J lost 2 bases, and 3 bases stayed unmatched. The CDR3 DNA sequence: TGTGCCAGCAGCGAGACAGGGAACTATGGCTACACCTTC. Encoded protein: CASSETGNYGYTF.

This clonotype was counted at least ten times. The V call is TRBV4-3, the J call TRBJ1-2, with TRBD1 as a possible D gene (6 bases). The CDR3 totals 16 residues. The V gene lost 0 bases and the J gene lost 8 bases, with 19 bases spanning the gap. The germline V gene encodes CDR1 LGHNA and CDR2 YSLEER. The CDR3 protein is CASSQDPGHVVGGYTF. CDR3 coding DNA: TGCGCCAGCAGCCAAGACCCGGGACATGTTGTCGGCGGCTACACCTTC.

The table lists this clonotype with many counts. The chain combines TRBV12-3 or TRBV12-4 with TRBJ2-2; 9 nucleotides agree with TRBD2. J gave up 0 bases and V 6 bases, and 8 bases lay outside the gene matches. The CDR3 has 17 residues. CDR3: CASSSGTSRPNTGELFF. CDR3 bases: TGTGCCAGCAGCTCCGGGACTAGCAGACCGAACACCGGGGAGCTGTTTTTT.

This clonotype came up many times. The chain joins TRBV7-9 to TRBJ2-1; TRBD2 matches 7 bases. CDR1 is SEHNR and CDR2 is FQNEAQ in the germline V gene (reference sequence). The length of the CDR3 is 15 residues. The V gene end was trimmed by 5 bases and the J gene end by 3 bases; junction bases not matched to a gene: 7. The CDR3 DNA follows: TGTGCCAGCAGCCCCCCGGCTAGCGGCTACAATGAGCAGTTCTTC. Amino acid sequence: CASSPPASGYNEQFF.

J is TRBJ2-5 and V is TRBV11-3; D is undetermined. The V and J ends lost 7 bases and 0 bases respectively, with 9 bases between them. There are 13 residues in the CDR3. Germline V gene lookup returns CDR1 SGHNT and CDR2 YENEEA. In nucleotides, the CDR3 is TGTGCCAGCACCACGACAAACCAAGAGACCCAGTACTTC. Translating gives CASTTTNQETQYF.

This clonotype was counted many times. The chain joins TRBV12-3 or TRBV12-4 to TRBJ2-1; 7 bases are shared with TRBD2. The CDR3 is 15 amino acids. V lost 6 bases to trimming and J lost 4 bases; unmatched junction nucleotides: 9. The CDR3 coding sequence is TGTGCCAGCAGCTTCAGCGGGACTCGTTACAATGAGCAGTTCTTC. Its translation: CASSFSGTRYNEQFF.

The chain couples TRBV3-1 to TRBJ1-2, with no clear D. CDR1 LGHDT and CDR2 YNNKEL come from the germline V gene (reference sequence). Trimming stripped 5 bases from V and 4 bases from J, with 11 bases between. CDR3 length: 13 residues. The CDR3 spells CASSSQWAYGYTF. The CDR3 bases are TGTGCCAGCAGCTCGCAGTGGGCCTATGGCTACACCTTC.

V usage is TRBV20-1 and J usage is TRBJ1-1; unclear D gene. This CDR3 has 15 residues. The V gene lost 0 bases and the J gene lost 0 bases, with 11 bases spanning the gap. Germline lookup yields CDR1 DFQATT and CDR2 SNEGSKA (reference sequence). For the CDR3, the DNA is TGCAGTGCTAGAGATCCAGGCAAGATGAACACTGAAGCTTTCTTT. Translation: CSARDPGKMNTEAFF.

This clonotype was picked up many times. V usage is TRBV20-1 and J usage is TRBJ2-1; D not certain. Germline lookup yields CDR1 DFQATT and CDR2 SNEGSKA (reference sequence). CDR3 length equals 12 residues. Trimming cost V 1 base and J 6 bases, with 7 bases left between them. CDR3 DNA: TGCAGTGCTAGAGTGCCCAGCAATGAGCAGTTCTTC. Translating it yields CSARVPSNEQFF.

This clonotype was seen repeatedly, ten times or more. The V and J genes are TRBV11-2 and TRBJ2-5, with D maybe TRBD1 (6 bases). Germline V gene lookup returns CDR1 SGHAT and CDR2 FQNNGV. Trimming took off 5 bases at V and 7 bases at J, with 23 bases between the two ends. This CDR3 spans 16 amino acids. The CDR3 DNA reads TGTGCCAGCAGCACAGGGACCACCTTTTACACGGGGACCCAGTACTTC. It codes for CASSTGTTFYTGTQYF.

The V and J genes are TRBV12-3 or TRBV12-4 and TRBJ2-5; either TRBD1 or TRBD2 may supply D (5 bases each). The CDR3 is made up of 13 amino acids. V lost 6 bases, J lost 9 bases, and 17 bases lay in between. The CDR3 DNA reads as TGTGCCAGCAGACGGGACGGACGGTCGGCCCAGTACTTC. The encoded protein is CASRRDGRSAQYF.

The sample holds a few counts of this clonotype. This sequence joins TRBV15 and TRBJ2-1; tentatively, D is TRBD2 (6 bases). V lost 8 bases and J 8 bases, leaving 13 bases between the germline ends. Germline V CDR1 and CDR2: LNHNV, YYDKDF (reference sequence). The CDR3 has 12 amino acids. The chain's CDR3 is CATAAGMDEQFF. CDR3 DNA sequence: TGTGCCACCGCGGCGGGGATGGATGAGCAGTTCTTC.

This clonotype was seen ten or more times. The chain uses TRBV5-6 and TRBJ2-5; D tentatively fits TRBD1 or TRBD2 (5 bases each). Trimming took off 3 bases at V and 5 bases at J, with 17 bases between the two ends. Germline CDR1 reads SGHDT; CDR2 reads YYEEEE. The CDR3 covers 15 residues. CDR3 DNA sequence: TGTGCCAGCAGCTCCCGGGGCGCCCTCGGGGAGACCCAGTACTTC. Translation: CASSSRGALGETQYF.